Sequencing of this T cell receptor beta chain was carried out in a study of identifying expanded T cells in peripheral blood. The J segment lost 4 bases and the V segment lost 0 bases, leaving 12 bases of the junction unmatched. This CDR3 region has 19 residues. Germline lookup yields CDR1 SGHRS and CDR2 YFSETQ. Profiling relied on immunoSEQ multiplex PCR, and the TCRdb table lists in-frame clones only, not all of them. The sample contains tens of thousands of clones, about 89% of which appear only once. V gene TRBV5-1 combines with J gene TRBJ2-2, with 10 bases identical to TRBD2. The receptor comes from a person between 18 and 69 years old in good health. The specimen sequenced was blood. CDR3 coding DNA: TGCGCCAGCAGCTTGGTAGCTAGCGGGGGAAACTTGGTCACCGGGGAGCTGTTTTTT. Translating it yields CASSLVASGGNLVTGELFF. Full variable domain (outside the CDR3, taken from reference TRBV5-1 and TRBJ2-2): KAGVTQTPRYLIKTRGQQVTLSCSPISGHRSVSWYQQTPGQGLQFLFEYFSETQRNKGNFPGRFSGRQFSNSRSEMNVSTLELGDSALYLCASSLVASGGNLVTGELFFGEGSRLTVL.